A selection of T cell receptor beta chains follows, all from one sample in a study of beta chain features in type 1 diabetes. This table comes from immunoSEQ multiplex PCR, and its TCRdb copy is limited to in-frame clones, with some not included. The data contain 300,000 to 450,000 clones, over 8.5% of them singletons. Sequenced: central memory CD4+ T cells from blood. These receptors all stem from a man in his thirties or forties with type 1 diabetes. CDR3s include the opening cysteine and the closing phenylalanine or tryptophan. Fields, in order: J gene, V gene, clone size, D gene, CDR3 protein, CDR3 DNA. D genes are given only for firm matches. Expanded clones get a size class; other rows say once, few or many, or leave the size out.

j_call: TRBJ1-1
v_call: TRBV4-2
clone_size: few
d_call: -
cdr3_aa: CASSPQEGWDTEAFF
cdr3_nt: TGTGCCAGCAGCCCTCAGGAGGGGTGGGACACTGAAGCTTTCTTT

j_call: TRBJ2-7
v_call: TRBV5-1
clone_size: few
d_call: -
cdr3_aa: CASSPTRAFYEQYF
cdr3_nt: TGCGCCAGCAGCCCCACCCGAGCGTTTTACGAGCAGTACTTC

j_call: TRBJ1-5
v_call: TRBV7-9
clone_size: -
d_call: -
cdr3_aa: CASSQSAGYQPQHF
cdr3_nt: TGTGCCAGCAGCCAATCTGCGGGGTATCAGCCCCAGCATTTT

j_call: TRBJ1-2
v_call: TRBV5-1
clone_size: -
d_call: TRBD1
cdr3_aa: CASSLVEGGDYGYTF
cdr3_nt: TGCGCCAGCAGCTTGGTGGAAGGGGGCGACTATGGCTACACCTTC

j_call: TRBJ1-1
v_call: TRBV10-3
clone_size: -
d_call: -
cdr3_aa: CAISTGGLAGTEAFF
cdr3_nt: TGTGCCATCAGTACCGGGGGACTAGCTGGGACTGAAGCTTTCTTT

j_call: TRBJ2-3
v_call: TRBV6-6
clone_size: few
d_call: TRBD2
cdr3_aa: CASSYGAGGRTDTQYF
cdr3_nt: TGTGCCAGCAGTTACGGCGCGGGAGGGCGCACAGATACGCAGTATTTT

j_call: TRBJ1-1
v_call: TRBV7-3
clone_size: -
d_call: -
cdr3_aa: CASSLVQGYEAFF
cdr3_nt: TGTGCCAGCAGCTTGGTACAGGGTTATGAAGCTTTCTTT

j_call: TRBJ2-3
v_call: TRBV7-2
clone_size: few
d_call: TRBD2
cdr3_aa: CASSLALASGSGATDTQYF
cdr3_nt: TGTGCCAGCAGCTTAGCGCTCGCTAGCGGGAGTGGGGCCACAGATACGCAGTATTTT

j_call: TRBJ2-5
v_call: TRBV7-8
clone_size: few
d_call: TRBD2
cdr3_aa: CASSLGLAGFSGETQYF
cdr3_nt: TGTGCCAGCAGCTTGGGCCTAGCGGGATTCTCCGGCGAGACCCAGTACTTC

j_call: TRBJ2-6
v_call: TRBV18
clone_size: few
d_call: -
cdr3_aa: CASSTQGTGANVLTF
cdr3_nt: TGTGCCAGCTCGACCCAAGGTACTGGGGCCAACGTCCTGACTTTC

j_call: TRBJ2-6
v_call: TRBV14
clone_size: few
d_call: -
cdr3_aa: CASRPSGSGANVLTF
cdr3_nt: TGTGCCAGCAGACCCTCGGGCTCTGGGGCCAACGTCCTGACTTTC

j_call: TRBJ2-7
v_call: TRBV7-2
clone_size: -
d_call: -
cdr3_aa: CASSLDGTSSYEQYF
cdr3_nt: TGTGCCAGCAGCTTAGACGGGACGAGCTCCTACGAGCAGTACTTC

j_call: TRBJ1-4
v_call: TRBV4-3
clone_size: -
d_call: -
cdr3_aa: CASSQEIYEKLFF
cdr3_nt: TGCGCCAGTAGCCAAGAGATATATGAAAAACTGTTTTTT

j_call: TRBJ2-7
v_call: TRBV6-6
clone_size: few
d_call: TRBD2
cdr3_aa: CASKESGGSYEQYF
cdr3_nt: TGTGCCAGCAAAGAGAGCGGGGGCTCCTACGAGCAGTACTTC

j_call: TRBJ1-3
v_call: TRBV6-5
clone_size: many
d_call: -
cdr3_aa: CASSYGAGSDTIYF
cdr3_nt: TGTGCCAGCAGTTACGGGGCAGGGTCGGACACCATATATTTT

j_call: TRBJ2-7
v_call: TRBV2
clone_size: -
d_call: TRBD1
cdr3_aa: CASSPDRGQNEQYF
cdr3_nt: TGTGCCAGCAGTCCGGACAGGGGGCAAAACGAGCAGTACTTC

j_call: TRBJ1-4
v_call: TRBV25-1
clone_size: few
d_call: -
cdr3_aa: CASRGPRKGEKLFF
cdr3_nt: TGTGCCAGCAGAGGGCCGCGGAAGGGCGAAAAACTGTTTTTT

j_call: TRBJ2-3
v_call: TRBV7-9
clone_size: few
d_call: -
cdr3_aa: CASSLETDTQYF
cdr3_nt: TGTGCCAGCAGCTTAGAGACAGATACGCAGTATTTT

j_call: TRBJ2-1
v_call: TRBV6-6
clone_size: -
d_call: TRBD2
cdr3_aa: CASSSSGRSYNEQFF
cdr3_nt: TGTGCCAGCAGTTCTAGCGGGAGATCCTACAATGAGCAGTTCTTC

j_call: TRBJ2-7
v_call: TRBV28
clone_size: few
d_call: -
cdr3_aa: CASSLLQTPYEQYF
cdr3_nt: TGTGCCAGCAGTTTATTACAGACGCCCTACGAGCAGTACTTC